The entry below gives a single TCR beta chain sequence along with its context. Its antigen is currently unknown. This entry comes from a study of blood T cells in healthy people across ages. The authors ran a second PCR of roughly 6 to 12 cycles using a sample-barcoded 5' primer and a J-beta primer mix. One entry per CDR3 protein, called by TCRdb with MiXCR from the 5' RACE reads. The sample yields around 850,000 distinct CDR3 sequences, 30% to 45% seen once. With V trimmed by 3 bases and J by 1 base, 7 bases remained unmatched. The CDR3 extends over 15 amino acids. Germline V gene sequence: CDR1 SQVTM, CDR2 ANQGSEA. General observations from the study: The diversity estimates, figures obtained from one million T cells, were considered underestimates. The recorded TCR beta diversity per million T cells decreased in a roughly linear manner with age.

The chain is built from TRBV29-1 and TRBJ2-3; 7 positions match TRBD2. The receptor comes from a man aged 18 to 30 in good health. The sequencing sample was made of blood. The DNA for the CDR3 is TGCAGCGTTGACCGAGGCGGGAGCGGCACAGATACGCAGTATTTT. Amino acids: CSVDRGGSGTDTQYF.